This T cell receptor beta chain was captured by sequencing in a study of beta chain features in type 1 diabetes. Study results and limitations: HLA influence on TCRB rearrangement stayed unresolved here. TCRB repertoires of naive, central memory and Treg cells appeared more similar among patients than among healthy donors. The study found moderately but significantly shorter TCRB CDR3s in all four CD4+ subsets of Type 1 diabetes patients.

Concerning this clone: Its antigen is unknown.

Staining for CD45RO/CCR7/CD25/CD127/CD95/CD27 allowed sorting of CD4+ naive, central memory, regulatory and stem cell-like memory cells. Reverse transcription of all isolated RNA meant that expressed TCRB transcripts were sequenced. TCRdb's copy holds only in-frame clones and misses some; the assay was immunoSEQ multiplex PCR. Of some 200,000 clones in the sample, roughly 17% were seen once. V lost 2 bases to trimming and J lost 7 bases; unmatched junction nucleotides: 4. This CDR3 region has 13 residues. Germline CDR1 and CDR2: SQVTM and ANQGSEA. The J gene is TRBJ1-2, the V gene TRBV29-1; TRBD1 matches 10 bases. Source material: naive CD4+ T cells from blood. This receptor was taken from a man younger than 45 with type 1 diabetes. The CDR3 DNA reads as TGCAGCGTTGAAAGACAGGGGGCGACTGGCTACACCTTC. Protein product: CSVERQGATGYTF.